These T cell receptor beta chains were read from a single sample in a study of T cell changes during pregnancy in multiple sclerosis. The assay was immunoSEQ multiplex PCR, and TCRdb's table has in-frame clones only and misses some. The table shows approximately 50,000 clones, with 90% to 95% occurring only once. This sample comprised CD8+ T cells from peripheral blood mononuclear cells, obtained after pregnancy. The receptors stem from a female donor with multiple sclerosis, enrolled in a pregnancy study. Both conserved end residues are part of each CDR3. The D gene is left open where the match is weak. The size of a clone is reported for some rows only, either as once, few or many, or as a class for expanded clones.

NA,NA,TRBV25-1,TRBJ1-5,CASSDGGHQPQHF,TGTGCCAGCAGTGATGGTGGGCATCAGCCCCAGCATTTT
NA,NA,TRBV5-4,TRBJ1-1,CASPGDGNTEAFF,TGTGCCAGCCCGGGGGACGGGAACACTGAAGCTTTCTTT
NA,NA,TRBV12-2,TRBJ1-5,CASRRRQGRSNQPQHF,TGTGCAAGTCGGAGGAGACAGGGGAGGAGCAATCAGCCCCAGCATTTT
NA,NA,TRBV15,TRBJ2-1,CATSKLTGNYNEQFF,TGTGCCACCAGCAAACTCACAGGGAACTACAATGAGCAGTTCTTC
NA,NA,TRBV2,TRBJ2-7,CASMVGVEYEQYF,TGTGCCAGCATGGTCGGGGTTGAGTACGAGCAGTACTTC
TRBD2,NA,TRBV27,TRBJ2-7,CASTPSGGSYEQYF,TGTGCCAGCACCCCTAGCGGGGGGAGCTACGAGCAGTACTTC
NA,NA,TRBV12-5,TRBJ2-1,CASGSGYNEQFF,TGTGCTAGTGGTTCCGGGTACAATGAGCAGTTCTTC
TRBD1,NA,TRBV27,TRBJ2-1,CASQTGLYNEQFF,TGTGCCAGCCAGACAGGGTTGTACAATGAGCAGTTCTTC
NA,NA,TRBV7-2,TRBJ2-3,CASSALGVATDTQYF,TGTGCCAGCAGCGCGCTAGGGGTCGCGACAGATACGCAGTATTTT
TRBD2,NA,TRBV11-2,TRBJ2-1,CASSLGRAEQFF,TGTGCCAGCAGCCTCGGGAGGGCAGAGCAGTTCTTC
NA,once,TRBV11-2,TRBJ1-2,CASSLGGGGDYGYTF,TGTGCCAGCAGCTTGGGGGGTGGTGGGGACTATGGCTACACCTTC
TRBD1,NA,TRBV7-4,TRBJ1-5,CDGVQGSQPQHF,TGTGATGGGGTACAGGGGAGTCAGCCCCAGCATTTT
NA,NA,TRBV15,TRBJ1-1,CATSSPTGNTEAFF,TGTGCCACCAGCAGCCCCACGGGGAACACTGAAGCTTTCTTT
NA,NA,TRBV7-9,TRBJ1-5,CASSRTENSNQPQHF,TGTGCCAGCAGTAGAACAGAGAATAGCAATCAGCCCCAGCATTTT
NA,NA,TRBV7-3,TRBJ2-1,CASSSEGGLNEQFF,TGTGCCAGCAGCTCTGAGGGGGGGCTCAATGAGCAGTTCTTC
NA,NA,TRBV7-9,TRBJ2-5,CASSLGGVAETQYF,TGTGCCAGCAGCTTAGGGGGGGTTGCAGAGACCCAGTACTTC
NA,once,TRBV21-1,TRBJ2-7,CATPDRGLYEQYF,TGTGCCACCCCAGACAGGGGGCTCTACGAGCAGTACTTC
TRBD2,NA,TRBV7-8,TRBJ2-5,CASSRTSGDQETQYF,TGTGCCAGCAGCCGGACTAGCGGGGACCAAGAGACCCAGTACTTC
NA,NA,TRBV13,TRBJ2-7,CASSFEDKPYEQYF,TGTGCCAGCAGCTTCGAGGACAAGCCGTACGAGCAGTACTTC
TRBD1,NA,TRBV27,TRBJ2-7,CASSLGTGSYEQYF,TGTGCCAGCAGTTTAGGGACAGGGTCCTACGAGCAGTACTTC
NA,NA,TRBV13,TRBJ2-7,CASSLGGGNTYEQYF,TGTGCCAGCAGCTTAGGGGGGGGAAACACCTACGAGCAGTACTTC
TRBD2,NA,TRBV2,TRBJ2-3,CASSERGGADTQYF,TGTGCCAGCAGTGAACGGGGAGGGGCAGATACGCAGTATTTT
NA,NA,TRBV9,TRBJ2-7,CASSVNTLAYEQYF,TGTGCCAGCAGCGTAAACACGCTAGCCTACGAGCAGTACTTC
NA,NA,TRBV6-5,TRBJ2-2,CASKITGDGELFF,TGTGCCAGCAAAATCACCGGGGACGGGGAGCTGTTTTTT
TRBD2,NA,TRBV7-8,TRBJ2-5,CASSTWLAGEETQYF,TGTGCCAGCAGCACCTGGCTAGCGGGAGAAGAGACCCAGTACTTC
NA,NA,TRBV6-6,TRBJ1-3,CASSYMVGGAGNTIYF,TGTGCCAGCAGTTACATGGTCGGGGGGGCTGGAAACACCATATATTTT
NA,NA,TRBV7-9,TRBJ2-1,CASSSWRENNEQFF,TGTGCCAGCAGCTCATGGAGGGAAAACAATGAGCAGTTCTTC
TRBD1,NA,TRBV29-1,TRBJ1-1,CSVMGQGDPEAFF,TGCAGCGTCATGGGACAGGGGGACCCTGAAGCTTTCTTT
NA,NA,TRBV7-8,TRBJ1-1,CASSLEQGNTEAFF,TGTGCCAGCAGCTTAGAGCAGGGGAACACTGAAGCTTTCTTT
NA,NA,TRBV4-1,TRBJ2-1,CASSLGGSSYNEQFF,TGCGCCAGCAGCCTCGGGGGTAGCTCCTACAATGAGCAGTTCTTC
NA,once,TRBV7-9,TRBJ1-2,CASSPTGLYGYTF,TGTGCCAGCAGCCCTACAGGGCTCTATGGCTACACCTTC
TRBD1,NA,TRBV25-1,TRBJ2-3,CASSGGTGSTDTQYF,TGTGCCAGCAGTGGTGGGACAGGGAGCACAGATACGCAGTATTTT
NA,NA,TRBV19,TRBJ2-2,CASRAIGELFF,TGTGCCAGCAGGGCTATCGGGGAGCTGTTTTTT
NA,NA,TRBV15,TRBJ2-2,CATSLGGDTGELFF,TGTGCCACCAGCCTAGGGGGGGACACCGGGGAGCTGTTTTTT
NA,NA,TRBV7-9,TRBJ2-7,CASSTGAAEQYF,TGTGCCAGCAGCACCGGAGCGGCCGAGCAGTACTTC
TRBD1,NA,TRBV30,TRBJ1-2,CAWTPGTGGGYTF,TGTGCCTGGACCCCCGGGACAGGGGGAGGCTACACCTTC
NA,NA,TRBV28,TRBJ2-6,CASSFFSFEGGANVLTF,TGTGCCAGCAGTTTTTTTTCCTTTGAGGGTGGGGCCAACGTCCTGACTTTC
NA,NA,TRBV29-1,TRBJ2-1,CSLSLPNRLVYNEQFF,TGCAGCCTATCCTTACCCAATCGGCTAGTGTACAATGAGCAGTTCTTC
TRBD1,NA,TRBV19,TRBJ1-6,CASRQGEDSPLHF,TGTGCCAGCCGACAGGGGGAAGATTCACCCCTCCACTTT
TRBD1,NA,TRBV9,TRBJ2-7,CASSPSGQVNEQYF,TGTGCCAGCAGCCCTTCGGGACAGGTTAACGAGCAGTACTTC
NA,NA,TRBV11-2,TRBJ2-1,CASGIGAGAYNEQFF,TGTGCCAGCGGAATTGGGGCAGGGGCTTACAATGAGCAGTTCTTC
NA,once,TRBV7-6,TRBJ1-1,CASTVGEGSPEAFF,TGTGCCAGCACCGTCGGGGAGGGTTCCCCTGAAGCTTTCTTT
TRBD1,NA,TRBV13,TRBJ2-7,CASSFPDRGAYEQYF,TGTGCCAGCAGCTTCCCCGACAGGGGGGCCTACGAGCAGTACTTC
TRBD1,NA,TRBV4-2,TRBJ1-2,CASSQAIPAMGQANGYTF,TGTGCCAGCAGCCAAGCCATCCCTGCCATGGGACAGGCCAATGGCTACACCTTC
TRBD2,NA,TRBV5-1,TRBJ2-3,CASSLAPGTSGGTTDTQYF,TGCGCCAGCAGCTTGGCTCCAGGGACTAGCGGGGGGACCACAGATACGCAGTATTTT
NA,NA,TRBV27,TRBJ2-1,CASSLWLATYNEQFF,TGTGCCAGCAGTTTGTGGCTAGCGACCTACAATGAGCAGTTCTTC
NA,NA,TRBV10-3,TRBJ1-2,CAISDSVDGYTF,TGTGCCATCAGTGACTCGGTTGATGGCTACACCTTC